These 32 T cell receptor beta chains share one sample of origin, sequenced in a study of metastatic and nonmetastatic thyroid tumors. Patients had received no treatment of any kind before thyroid surgery. TCRdb re-called the PCR reads via MiXCR. There are about 16,000 clones in the sample; roughly 25% occur only once, and approximately 11% lies in the top ten. The sequenced material came from blood. These receptors originate from a male donor with papillary thyroid cancer or a benign thyroid nodule (not recorded which). Some clones in this sample may be carry-over from other donors' samples.

The V gene is TRBV6-1, the J gene TRBJ1-2; D ambiguous. Trimming shortened V by 5 bases and J by 0 bases, and 7 bases separated the two germline ends. From germline, CDR1 is MNHNS and CDR2 SASEGT. The CDR3 contains 13 residues. CDR3: CASSRGANYGYTF. CDR3 sequence (DNA): TGTGCCAGCAGTCGTGGGGCTAACTATGGCTACACCTTC.

This clone was recorded a few times. This sequence joins TRBV6-2 or TRBV6-3 and TRBJ1-1; TRBD1 agrees at 7 bases. The CDR3 runs 16 residues. The J segment lost 4 bases and the V segment lost 6 bases, leaving 14 bases of the junction unmatched. Germline V gives CDR1 MNHEY, CDR2 SVGEGT. CDR3: CASSDVNQGGGTEAFF. The DNA for the CDR3 is TGTGCCAGCAGCGACGTTAATCAGGGGGGCGGCACTGAAGCTTTCTTT.

This clone showed up just a few times. J is TRBJ2-7 and V is TRBV11-2; the D gene is possibly TRBD1 (5 bases). Trimming left V 2 bases short and J 2 bases short, with 10 bases between. The CDR3 consists of 14 residues. From germline, CDR1 is SGHAT and CDR2 FQNNGV. CDR3 amino acids: CASSLTDNTYEQYF. CDR3 coding DNA: TGTGCCAGCAGCTTAACGGACAACACCTACGAGCAGTACTTC.

This clone rates as medium-sized. The chain uses TRBV6-1 and TRBJ1-3, with 8 bases aligning to TRBD1. Germline V CDR1 and CDR2: MNHNS, SASEGT. This CDR3 is built from 16 residues. J gave up 3 bases and V 7 bases, and 11 bases lay outside the gene matches. As DNA, the CDR3 is TGTGCCAGCACCATGACAGGGGACTCGGGTGGAAACACCATATATTTT. Protein: CASTMTGDSGGNTIYF.

This clone was seen repeatedly, ten times or more. V gene TRBV18 combines with J gene TRBJ2-1; TRBD1 or TRBD2 may be the D gene (6 bases each). V lost 3 bases and J lost 6, with 18 bases in between. The CDR3 loop spans 16 amino acids. The germline V gene has CDR1 KGHSH and CDR2 LQKENI. The CDR3 reads CASSPGAGYQGNEQFF. The CDR3 DNA reads as TGTGCCAGCTCACCGGGGGCGGGGTATCAGGGCAATGAGCAGTTCTTC.

In its sample, this clone was seen many times. This rearrangement joins TRBV28 to TRBJ2-5; 12 bases align to TRBD1. Germline loops: CDR1 MDHEN, CDR2 SYDVKM. This CDR3 is 16 amino acids long. The J segment lost 3 bases and the V segment lost 5 bases, leaving 7 bases of the junction unmatched. CDR3 sequence: CASSGAGTGGEETQYF. The CDR3 DNA sequence: TGTGCCAGCAGTGGAGCCGGGACAGGGGGCGAAGAGACCCAGTACTTC.

The sample holds many counts of this clone. This sequence joins TRBV5-6 and TRBJ2-1; 11 bases map to TRBD1. The CDR3 totals 16 residues. CDR1 SGHDT and CDR2 YYEEEE come from the germline V gene. J gave up 2 bases and V 3 bases, and 4 bases lay outside the gene matches. The CDR3 nucleotides are TGTGCCAGCAGCTCGCCGGGACAGGGGGCCTACAATGAGCAGTTCTTC. This encodes CASSSPGQGAYNEQFF. Full variable domain (remainder filled in from reference TRBV5-6 and TRBJ2-1): DAGVTQSPTHLIKTRGQQVTLRCSPKSGHDTVSWYQQALGQGPQFIFQYYEEEERQRGNFPDRFSGHQFPNYSSELNVNALLLGDSALYLCASSSPGQGAYNEQFFGPGTRLTVL.

In this sample, this clone is medium-sized. The chain employs TRBV11-2 and TRBJ2-1; 8 bases line up with TRBD2. The CDR3 has 15 residues. From germline, CDR1 is SGHAT and CDR2 FQNNGV. V shed 5 bases, J shed 5 bases, and the junction held 8 bases outside the gene matches. The CDR3: CASSLAAGVDNEQFF. The CDR3 DNA reads as TGTGCCAGCAGCCTGGCAGCGGGAGTAGACAATGAGCAGTTCTTC.

The CDR3 protein is CASTPGTGTYEQYF. DNA of the CDR3: TGTGCCAGTACCCCCGGGACAGGGACCTACGAGCAGTACTTC. This chain joins TRBV19 and TRBJ2-7; 9 bases align to TRBD1. V lost 7 bases to trimming and J lost 2 bases; unmatched junction nucleotides: 6. The CDR3 covers 14 residues. Germline V gene data show CDR1 as LNHDA and CDR2 as SQIVND (reference sequence).

By share of the sample, this clone is medium-sized. This sequence joins TRBV20-1 and TRBJ1-1; no clear D gene. This CDR3 region has 11 residues. Trimming removed 7 bases from V and 4 bases from J, with 10 bases in between. Germline V gene sequence: CDR1 DFQATT, CDR2 SNEGSKA (reference sequence). The CDR3 here is CSVDRSTEAFF. The CDR3 DNA reads TGCAGTGTGGACCGGAGCACTGAAGCTTTCTTT.

This clone came up many times. The V call is TRBV9, the J call TRBJ2-1, with D perhaps TRBD1 or TRBD2 (5 bases each). CDR3 length: 15 amino acids. Trimming removed 2 bases at V and 4 bases at J, with 13 bases between. The germline V gene encodes CDR1 SGDLS and CDR2 YYNGEE. The chain's CDR3 is CASSVEGQAYNEQFF. In DNA form, the CDR3 reads TGTGCCAGCAGCGTCGAGGGGCAAGCATACAATGAGCAGTTCTTC.

This clone is termed medium-sized. The chain has TRBV11-3 and TRBJ1-1; D is uncertain. Trimming cost V 1 base and J 1 base, with 4 bases left between them. This CDR3 has 13 amino acids. CDR1 and CDR2 (germline): SGHNT, YENEEA. CDR3 sequence (DNA): TGTGCCAGCAGCTTAGGAAAGAACACTGAAGCTTTCTTT. This translates into CASSLGKNTEAFF.

This chain connects TRBV18 to TRBJ1-2; no clear D gene. The CDR3 is 12 residues long. From germline, CDR1 is KGHSH and CDR2 LQKENI. The V and J ends lost 6 bases and 7 bases respectively, with 12 bases between them. The CDR3 loop reads CASSPAGFGYTF. The DNA for the CDR3 is TGTGCCAGCTCCCCGGCGGGCTTTGGCTACACCTTC.

This chain joins TRBV20-1 and TRBJ2-1; 12 bases map to TRBD2. This CDR3 has 17 residues. The germline V gene has CDR1 DFQATT and CDR2 SNEGSKA (reference sequence). Trimming took 0 bases from V and 4 from J; bases not matched to a gene: 7. The CDR3 here is CSARDASSGRVYNEQFF. The CDR3 DNA sequence: TGCAGTGCTAGAGACGCCTCTAGCGGGAGGGTTTACAATGAGCAGTTCTTC.

This sequence joins TRBV30 and TRBJ1-5; 7 nucleotides agree with TRBD1. In germline, CDR1 is GTSNPN, CDR2 SVGIG (reference sequence). The CDR3 runs 15 residues. Trimming took 2 bases from V and 6 from J; bases not matched to a gene: 10. The CDR3, as DNA: TGTGCCTGGAGTCTACCCCCGACAGGGAGTCAGCCCCAGCATTTT. Residues: CAWSLPPTGSQPQHF.

The sample holds many counts of this clone. The V call is TRBV20-1, the J call TRBJ2-1; D gene ambiguous. V was shortened by 3 bases and J by 4 bases, with 13 bases between the two germline ends. The germline CDR1 and CDR2 sequences are DFQATT and SNEGSKA (reference sequence). The CDR3 length is 14 residues. DNA for the CDR3: TGCAGTGCTAGCTCCCGGGTAGGATACAATGAGCAGTTCTTC. It specifies CSASSRVGYNEQFF.

This clone is labeled medium-sized. The rearrangement joins TRBV7-9 to TRBJ2-7; D tentatively reads TRBD1 or TRBD2 (5 bases each). Germline CDR1 reads SEHNR; CDR2 reads FQNEAQ (reference sequence). Deletions cut 2 bases from V and 3 bases from J, with 17 bases between. The length of the CDR3 is 16 residues. The CDR3 protein is CASSLSAGTNHYEQYF. The CDR3 bases are TGTGCCAGCAGCTTAAGTGCAGGGACCAACCACTACGAGCAGTACTTC.

This clone was picked up many times. The chain joins TRBV12-3 or TRBV12-4 to TRBJ2-4; perhaps TRBD2 as D (5 bases). The CDR3 loop spans 13 amino acids. V shed 5 bases and J shed 2 bases, with 7 bases lying between them. CDR3 loop: CASSTGTKNIQYF. CDR3 in DNA: TGTGCCAGCAGTACCGGGACCAAAAACATTCAGTACTTC.

This clone was seen at least ten times. The chain has TRBV11-2 and TRBJ2-5, with 7 bases identical to TRBD1. V was clipped by 2 bases and J by 4 bases; unmatched bases: 7. Germline V lookup: CDR1 SGHAT, CDR2 FQNNGV. The CDR3 is made up of 15 amino acids. CDR3 DNA sequence: TGTGCCAGCAGCTTACTTGGGGCAGGGGGAGAGACCCAGTACTTC. It codes for CASSLLGAGGETQYF.

This clone was counted between two and nine times. The V and J genes are TRBV19 and TRBJ1-5; D gene uncertain. Germline CDR1 is LNHDA and CDR2 is SQIVND (reference sequence). CDR3 length: 14 amino acids. V dropped 6 bases and J dropped 1 base, with 10 bases sitting between them. The CDR3 nucleotides are TGTGCCAGTAGGGCCGGTTTGAGCAATCAGCCCCAGCATTTT. Amino acid sequence: CASRAGLSNQPQHF. Full variable domain (rest looked up from reference TRBV19 and TRBJ1-5): DGGITQSPKYLFRKEGQNVTLSCEQNLNHDAMYWYRQDPGQGLRLIYYSQIVNDFQKGDIAEGYSVSREKKESFPLTVTSAQKNPTAFYLCASRAGLSNQPQHFGDGTRLSIL.

This clone was seen a handful of times. One junction end disagrees with the germline gene, perhaps due to a read error. V and J are TRBV6-1 and TRBJ1-2, with D possibly TRBD1 on 6 matching bases. Germline V gene data show CDR1 as MNHNS and CDR2 as SASEGT. This CDR3 is built from 14 residues. The CDR3 here is CVSSEADRNYGYTF. CDR3 DNA sequence: TGTGTCAGCAGTGAAGCTGACAGGAACTATGGCTACACCTTC.

Many counts were recorded for this clone. Since a much larger clone is just one base distant, this may be a read error. The same CDR3 is also encoded by other DNA sequences in this sample. This sequence joins TRBV7-2 and TRBJ2-7; 7 bases match TRBD2. Germline loops: CDR1 SGHTA, CDR2 FQGNSA. This CDR3 has 13 residues. V lost 4 bases to trimming and J lost 8 bases; unmatched junction nucleotides: 8. The CDR3 here is CASSSTPGGKQYF. The CDR3 nucleotides are TGTGCCAGCAGCTCAACCCCGGGGGGTAAGCAGTACTTC. The whole variable domain, remainder taken from reference TRBV7-2 and TRBJ2-7, is GAGVSQSPSNKVTEKGKDVELRCDPISGHTALYWYRQSLGQGLEFLIYFQGNSAPDKSGLPSDRFSAERTGGSVSTLTIQRTQQEDSAVYLCASSSTPGGKQYFGPGTRLTVT.

This clone was detected only a few times. The V gene is TRBV6-1, the J gene TRBJ1-6; tentative D call: TRBD1 (5 bases). CDR3 length: 13 amino acids. Germline values: CDR1 MNHNS, CDR2 SASEGT. V was pared by 4 bases and J by 7 bases, with 8 bases between. The chain's CDR3 is CASSAQENSPLHF. CDR3 coding DNA: TGTGCCAGCAGTGCACAGGAAAATTCACCCCTCCACTTT.

This clone was counted at least ten times. The chain is built from TRBV7-9 and TRBJ2-6, with 11 bases that match TRBD2. The CDR3 has 19 residues. Germline assignment: CDR1 SEHNR and CDR2 FQNEAQ (reference sequence). V lost 5 bases and J lost 3; bases outside the gene matches: 12. Here the CDR3 DNA reads TGTGCCAGCAGCCCCTATAGCGGGAGGGCCCGCCGTGGGGCCAACGTCCTGACTTTC. This codes for CASSPYSGRARRGANVLTF.

The V gene is TRBV18, the J gene TRBJ2-7; possible D gene TRBD1, 6 bases. There are 14 residues in the CDR3. V lost 4 bases and J lost 3, with 13 bases in between. CDR1 and CDR2 (germline): KGHSH, LQKENI. The CDR3 protein is CASSHGQRSYEQYF. CDR3 nucleotides: TGTGCCAGCTCACATGGACAGAGAAGCTACGAGCAGTACTTC.

This clone was seen many times. V usage is TRBV3-1 and J usage is TRBJ2-5, with TRBD2 matching over 8 bases. The CDR3 sequence is 14 residues long. CDR1 LGHDT and CDR2 YNNKEL come from the germline V gene (reference sequence). With 3 bases clipped from V and 5 bases from J, the junction kept 5 bases outside the gene matches. CDR3 sequence (DNA): TGTGCCAGCAGCCAGGGGGCTAGCGGGGAGACCCAGTACTTC. It translates to CASSQGASGETQYF.

This clone has only one observation. The chain recombines TRBV5-1 with TRBJ1-2; the match to TRBD1 covers 8 bases. After removal of 1 base from V and 0 bases from J, the junction contained 8 bases not matched to a gene. Per the germline V gene, CDR1 is SGHRS and CDR2 is YFSETQ. The CDR3 is 17 amino acids. CDR3 DNA sequence: TGCGCCAGCAGCTTGTGGTCCAGGGGGCCTTCTAACTATGGCTACACCTTC. Its protein is CASSLWSRGPSNYGYTF.

In its sample, this clone ranks as medium-sized. A junction end diverges from the germline sequence, so it may reflect a read error. This rearrangement joins TRBV20-1 to TRBJ2-1; D is unclear. Germline CDR1 DFQATT, CDR2 SNEGSKA (reference sequence). The CDR3 runs to 14 residues. This chain's CDR3 is CSARLVGSSNEQFF. The CDR3 DNA sequence: TGCAGTGCTAGATTAGTGGGGTCCTCCAATGAGCAGTTCTTC.

This clone ranks as medium-sized. The genes are TRBV12-3 or TRBV12-4 and TRBJ2-2; 11 bases are shared with TRBD1. J gave up 2 bases and V 6 bases, and 2 bases lay outside the gene matches. This CDR3 comprises 15 residues. CDR3 sequence: CASRRTGGNTGELFF. The CDR3 bases are TGTGCCAGCAGGAGGACAGGGGGCAACACCGGGGAGCTGTTTTTT.

As regards this clone: Just one base apart from a much larger clone, this may be a read error. The same CDR3 arises from other DNA sequences in this sample as well. This chain connects TRBV20-1 to TRBJ2-7; possible D gene TRBD2, 5 bases. The ends were cut back, 5 bases at V and 6 bases at J, with 14 bases in the middle. This CDR3 region has 12 residues. Germline-derived CDR1 and CDR2 are DFQATT and SNEGSKA (reference sequence). The CDR3 is CSAAREIPEQYF. The DNA for the CDR3 is TGCAGTGCTGCGAGGGAGATCCCCGAGCAGTACTTC.

The V and J genes are TRBV19 and TRBJ2-3, with D hard to call. V was pared by 5 bases and J by 0 bases, with 9 bases between. This CDR3 contains 14 residues. Germline V gene lookup returns CDR1 LNHDA and CDR2 SQIVND (reference sequence). CDR3 residues: CASSATPSTDTQYF. The CDR3 bases are TGTGCCAGTAGTGCCACACCTAGCACAGATACGCAGTATTTT.

In its sample, this clone was seen a few times. The V call is TRBV6-1, the J call TRBJ1-2, with D unclear. The CDR3 covers 13 residues. Trimming took 5 bases from V and 3 from J, leaving 10 bases between them. Germline CDR1 and CDR2: MNHNS and SASEGT. The DNA of the CDR3 is TGTGCCAGCAGTCTAAATATTTACTATGGCTACACCTTC. It yields the protein CASSLNIYYGYTF.